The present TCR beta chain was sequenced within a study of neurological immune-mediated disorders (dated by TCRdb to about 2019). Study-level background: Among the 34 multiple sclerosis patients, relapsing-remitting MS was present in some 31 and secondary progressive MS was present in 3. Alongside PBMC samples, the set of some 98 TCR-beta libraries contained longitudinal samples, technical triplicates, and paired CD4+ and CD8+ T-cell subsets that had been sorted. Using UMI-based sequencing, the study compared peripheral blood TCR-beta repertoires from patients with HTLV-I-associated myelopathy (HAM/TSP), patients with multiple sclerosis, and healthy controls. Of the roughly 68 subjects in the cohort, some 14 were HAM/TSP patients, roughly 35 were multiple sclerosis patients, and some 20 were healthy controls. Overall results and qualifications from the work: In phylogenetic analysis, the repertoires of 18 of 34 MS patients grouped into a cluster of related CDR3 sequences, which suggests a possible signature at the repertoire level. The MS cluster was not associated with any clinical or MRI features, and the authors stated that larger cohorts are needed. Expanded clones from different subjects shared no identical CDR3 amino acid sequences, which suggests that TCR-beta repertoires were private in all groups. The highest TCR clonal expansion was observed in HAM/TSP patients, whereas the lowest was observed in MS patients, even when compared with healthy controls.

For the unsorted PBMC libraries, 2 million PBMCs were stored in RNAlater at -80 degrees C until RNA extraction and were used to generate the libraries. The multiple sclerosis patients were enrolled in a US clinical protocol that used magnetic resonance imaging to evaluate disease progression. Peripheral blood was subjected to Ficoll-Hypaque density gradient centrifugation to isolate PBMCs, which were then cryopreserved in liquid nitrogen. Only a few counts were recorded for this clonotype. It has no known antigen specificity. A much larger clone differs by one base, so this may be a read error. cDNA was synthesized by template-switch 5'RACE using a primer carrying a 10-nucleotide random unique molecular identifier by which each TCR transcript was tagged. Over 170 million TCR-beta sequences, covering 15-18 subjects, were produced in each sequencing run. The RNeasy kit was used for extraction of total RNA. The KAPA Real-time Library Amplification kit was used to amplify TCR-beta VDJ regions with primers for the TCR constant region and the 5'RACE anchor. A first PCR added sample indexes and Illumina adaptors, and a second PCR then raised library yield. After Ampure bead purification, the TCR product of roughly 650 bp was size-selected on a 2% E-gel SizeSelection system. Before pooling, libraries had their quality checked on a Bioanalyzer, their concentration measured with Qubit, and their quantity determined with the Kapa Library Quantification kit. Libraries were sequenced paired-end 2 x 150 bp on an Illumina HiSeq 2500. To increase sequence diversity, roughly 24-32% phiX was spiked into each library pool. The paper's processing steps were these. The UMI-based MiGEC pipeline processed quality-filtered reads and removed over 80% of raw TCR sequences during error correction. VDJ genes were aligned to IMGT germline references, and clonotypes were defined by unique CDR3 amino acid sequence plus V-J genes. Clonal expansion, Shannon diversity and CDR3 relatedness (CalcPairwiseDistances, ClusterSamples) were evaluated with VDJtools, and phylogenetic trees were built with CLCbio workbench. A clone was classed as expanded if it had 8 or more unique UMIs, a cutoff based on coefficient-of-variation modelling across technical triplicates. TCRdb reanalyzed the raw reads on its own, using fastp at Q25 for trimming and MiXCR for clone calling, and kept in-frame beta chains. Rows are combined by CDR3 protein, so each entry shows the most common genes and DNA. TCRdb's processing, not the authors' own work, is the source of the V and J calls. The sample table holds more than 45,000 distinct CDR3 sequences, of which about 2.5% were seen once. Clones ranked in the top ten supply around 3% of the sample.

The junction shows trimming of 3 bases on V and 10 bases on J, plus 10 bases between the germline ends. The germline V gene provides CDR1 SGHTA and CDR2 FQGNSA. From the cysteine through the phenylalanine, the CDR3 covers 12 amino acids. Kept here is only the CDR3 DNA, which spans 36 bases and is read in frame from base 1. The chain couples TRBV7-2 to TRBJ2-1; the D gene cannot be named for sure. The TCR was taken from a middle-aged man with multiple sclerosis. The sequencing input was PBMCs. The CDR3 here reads CASSLKSREQFF. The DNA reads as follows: TGTGCCAGCAGCTTGAAATCGCGGGAGCAGTTCTTC.